One and the same sample provided the 17 T cell receptor beta chains below, sequenced in a study of blood T cell repertoires in COVID-19 (dated by TCRdb to about 2020). Libraries came from the immunoSEQ multiplex PCR assay. TCRdb retrieved this table from immuneACCESS and kept in-frame rearrangements only. Not all clones are present; in checked studies, unresolved V genes account for under half, and no reason is known for the remainder. Here the sample has tens of thousands of clones; more than 75% occur a single time. The ten largest clonotypes hold around 1.2% of the sample. Sequenced material: peripheral blood. All receptors come from a woman aged 60 to 75 with acute or convalescent COVID-19.

V usage is TRBV9 and J usage is TRBJ2-2, with D possibly matching TRBD2 (5 bases). V gave up 3 bases and J gave up 1 base, with 13 bases separating them. The CDR3 extends over 16 amino acids. Germline V lookup: CDR1 SGDLS, CDR2 YYNGEE. The CDR3 DNA reads as TGTGCCAGCAGCGCACCCCCAGGAGGGAACACCGGGGAGCTGTTTTTT. Translated: CASSAPPGGNTGELFF.

The chain couples TRBV5-8 to TRBJ2-2; 9 nucleotides line up with TRBD2. V gave up 2 bases and J gave up 4 bases; unmatched junction bases: 6. The length of the CDR3 is 16 residues. Germline-derived CDR1 and CDR2 are SGHTS and YDEGEE. The CDR3 region is CASSFYAGGGTGELFF. The CDR3 DNA is TGTGCCAGCAGCTTTTATGCGGGAGGGGGCACCGGGGAGCTGTTTTTT.

V gene TRBV7-9 combines with J gene TRBJ1-1, with 9 nucleotides matching TRBD1. V was clipped by 5 bases and J by 6 bases; unmatched bases: 10. This CDR3 is 15 amino acids long. The germline CDR1 and CDR2 sequences are SEHNR and FQNEAQ (reference sequence). The CDR3 DNA follows: TGTGCCAGCAGCCCCGGGACAGGGAGGTTGGCTGAAGCTTTCTTT. It specifies CASSPGTGRLAEAFF. Full variable domain (rest looked up from reference TRBV7-9 and TRBJ1-1): DTGVSQNPRHKITKRGQNVTFRCDPISEHNRLYWYRQTLGQGPEFLTYFQNEAQLEKSRLLSDRFSAERPKGSFSTLEIQRTEQGDSAMYLCASSPGTGRLAEAFFGQGTRLTVV.

The chain carries TRBV4-3 and TRBJ1-2; 8 nucleotides line up with TRBD1. J gave up 2 bases and V 0 bases, and 8 bases lay outside the gene matches. Looked up from germline, CDR1 is LGHNA and CDR2 is YSLEER. The CDR3 contains 17 residues. The CDR3 DNA is TGCGCCAGCAGCCAAGAGCGGTCAGGGGGCCTAAACTATGGCTACACCTTC. Encoded protein: CASSQERSGGLNYGYTF.

The genes are TRBV7-9 and TRBJ2-3; 9 bases match TRBD1. Germline CDR1 SEHNR, CDR2 FQNEAQ (reference sequence). The CDR3 is 16 residues long. V was clipped by 5 bases and J by 0 bases; unmatched bases: 6. CDR3 sequence (DNA): TGTGCCAGCAGCCCAGGGACAGGGACTAGCACAGATACGCAGTATTTT. It yields the protein CASSPGTGTSTDTQYF.

The chain couples TRBV18 to TRBJ1-1, with TRBD1 matching 8 bases. The V gene end was trimmed by 2 bases and the J gene end by 4 bases; junction bases not matched to a gene: 3. CDR1 is KGHSH and CDR2 is LQKENI in the germline V gene. The CDR3 totals 14 residues. CDR3 protein: CASSPMDRVTEAFF. CDR3 in DNA: TGTGCCAGCTCACCAATGGACAGGGTCACTGAAGCTTTCTTT. The variable domain in full, completed from reference TRBV18 and TRBJ1-1, reads NAGVMQNPRHLVRRRGQEARLRCSPMKGHSHVYWYRQLPEEGLKFMVYLQKENIIDESGMPKERFSAEFPKEGPSILRIQQVVRGDSAAYFCASSPMDRVTEAFFGQGTRLTVV.

This clone occurred a few times. The same CDR3 is also encoded by other DNA sequences in this sample. The gene calls are TRBV7-3 and TRBJ2-3; TRBD2 matches 9 bases. V dropped 2 bases and J dropped 2; count of bases not matched to a gene: 2. Germline lookup yields CDR1 SGHTA and CDR2 FQGTGA. This CDR3 is built from 15 residues. In DNA, the CDR3 is TGTGCCAGCAGCTTAGCGGGAGGGTCCACAGATACGCAGTATTTT. Translated: CASSLAGGSTDTQYF.

The gene calls are TRBV5-6 and TRBJ1-2; TRBD1 might be the D (6 bases). Trimming removed 4 bases at V and 2 bases at J, with 12 bases between. This CDR3 has 14 amino acids. Germline lookup yields CDR1 SGHDT and CDR2 YYEEEE. CDR3 loop: CASSGGPRNYGYTF. CDR3 sequence (DNA): TGTGCCAGCAGCGGGGGCCCCCGGAACTATGGCTACACCTTC.

The V call is TRBV7-5, the J call TRBJ2-4; TRBD2 was called by the table and not checked on the DNA. TRBV7-5 is an annotated pseudogene. The CDR3 is 13 amino acids. Here the CDR3 reads CARSSGAKNIQYF. DNA of the CDR3: TGTGCCAGAAGCTCGGGGGCCAAAAACATTCAGTACTTC.

The J gene is TRBJ1-2, the V gene TRBV19; weak D call: TRBD1 (5 bases). With 7 bases removed from V and 0 bases from J, the gap between germline ends came to 18 bases. Germline CDR1 LNHDA, CDR2 SQIVND (reference sequence). This CDR3 contains 16 residues. The CDR3 DNA sequence: TGTGCCAGTAACAATCTAAGGCAGGGAACTAACTATGGCTACACCTTC. Translated, it gives CASNNLRQGTNYGYTF. The whole variable domain, remainder taken from reference TRBV19 and TRBJ1-2, is DGGITQSPKYLFRKEGQNVTLSCEQNLNHDAMYWYRQDPGQGLRLIYYSQIVNDFQKGDIAEGYSVSREKKESFPLTVTSAQKNPTAFYLCASNNLRQGTNYGYTFGSGTRLTVV.

The chain combines TRBV2 with TRBJ2-7; TRBD2 is a possible D gene (7 bases). The germline V gene encodes CDR1 SNHLY and CDR2 FYNNEI. Trimming took 6 bases from V and 7 from J, leaving 19 bases between them. The CDR3 is 14 amino acids. CDR3 residues: CASRDPLRGGEQYV. Written as DNA, the CDR3 is TGTGCCAGCAGAGACCCGTTGAGGGGGGGTGAGCAGTACGTC.

The gene calls are TRBV27 and TRBJ2-1, with 13 bases lining up with TRBD2. From germline, CDR1 is MNHEY and CDR2 SMNVEV (reference sequence). This CDR3 has 15 amino acids. Losses at the gene ends were 5 bases for V and 9 bases for J; bases not matched to a gene: 7. This chain's CDR3 is CASSPGTSGVVEQFF. The CDR3 region has the DNA TGTGCCAGCAGTCCGGGGACTAGCGGGGTGGTTGAGCAGTTCTTC.

V gene TRBV1 combines with J gene TRBJ2-3; the table assigns TRBD2, which was not confirmed against the DNA. TRBV1 is annotated as a pseudogene. This CDR3 comprises 16 residues. The CDR3 region is CTSSQDPAGEGDTQYF. The CDR3 DNA follows: TGCACCAGCAGCCAAGACCCGGCGGGGGAGGGAGATACGCAGTATTTT.

This sequence joins TRBV5-6 and TRBJ1-1; maybe TRBD1 (5 bases). Trimming pared 3 bases from V and 7 bases from J, leaving 10 bases between. From germline, CDR1 is SGHDT and CDR2 YYEEEE. This CDR3 has 12 amino acids. The DNA of the CDR3 is TGTGCCAGCAGCTCGCTGGGGGGTGAAGCTTTCTTT. Residues: CASSSLGGEAFF.

This clone was picked up one time. This sequence joins TRBV5-1 and TRBJ2-1; 13 nucleotides line up with TRBD2. The germline CDR1 and CDR2 sequences are SGHRS and YFSETQ. This CDR3 contains 15 residues. Trimming took 4 bases from V and 9 from J; bases not matched to a gene: 7. This chain's CDR3 is CASSMRTSGGGEQFF. The CDR3 nucleotides are TGCGCCAGCAGCATGCGGACTAGCGGGGGCGGTGAGCAGTTCTTC.

V usage is TRBV5-1 and J usage is TRBJ1-2, with a tentative D call TRBD1 (6 bases). CDR1 is SGHRS and CDR2 is YFSETQ in the germline V gene. V lost 4 bases to trimming and J lost 8 bases, with 18 bases between them. The CDR3 totals 14 residues. The CDR3: CASSPGGPGTGYTF. CDR3 DNA sequence: TGCGCCAGCAGCCCGGGGGGGCCGGGGACCGGCTACACCTTC. Full variable domain (missing parts from reference TRBV5-1 and TRBJ1-2): KAGVTQTPRYLIKTRGQQVTLSCSPISGHRSVSWYQQTPGQGLQFLFEYFSETQRNKGNFPGRFSGRQFSNSRSEMNVSTLELGDSALYLCASSPGGPGTGYTFGSGTRLTVV.

In nucleotides, the CDR3 is TGTGCCAGTAGGGACCGGGGGATCACAGATACGCAGTATTTT. It specifies CASRDRGITDTQYF. J is TRBJ2-3 and V is TRBV19; D perhaps matches TRBD2 (6 bases). Trimming took off 6 bases at V and 2 bases at J, with 12 bases between the two ends. The germline V gene encodes CDR1 LNHDA and CDR2 SQIVND (reference sequence). This CDR3 spans 14 amino acids.